Sequencing of this TCR beta chain was carried out in a study of identical twins. Study results and caveats: Compared with unrelated sharing, twin-shared out-of-frame alpha sequences had more low-probability sequences. A cross-sectional statistical analysis, not follow-up of the same donors, supported the conclusions. Out-of-frame TCR alpha sharing in monozygotic twins exceeded recombination model predictions.

As for this clonotype: Its specificity is unknown.

The authors used template switching to add a universal primer site and gave cDNA unique molecular identifiers. Via MiXCR, TCRdb re-called the 5' RACE reads, giving one row per CDR3 protein. The repertoire holds 410,000 or so distinct CDR3 sequences, with approximately 17% as singletons. V dropped 0 bases and J dropped 3 bases, with 13 bases sitting between them. CDR3 length: 15 residues. Germline V gives CDR1 SGHRS, CDR2 YFSETQ. The genes are TRBV5-1 and TRBJ2-7; perhaps D is TRBD1 or TRBD2 (5 bases each). The sequencing sample was made of naive T cells sorted from blood. The sequence derives from a man in his fifties in good health. The CDR3 region has the DNA TGCGCCAGCAGCTTGGGGGACGGCGGAAACTACGAGCAGTACTTC. Encoded protein: CASSLGDGGNYEQYF.